One sample yielded the 31 T cell receptor beta chains listed below, sequenced in a study of CD8 T cells in ankylosing spondylitis. TCRdb passed the 5' RACE reads through MiXCR, listing each CDR3 protein once. Among some 340,000 distinct CDR3 sequences listed, over 12% were seen once. Sequencing was done on a sample of blood, either unsorted or a sorted T cell fraction (not recorded which). The source is a male donor with ankylosing spondylitis or in good health (not recorded which).

V gene TRBV6-1 combines with J gene TRBJ2-2; 7 bases are shared with TRBD2. The V and J ends lost 6 bases and 1 base, in that order; junction bases with no gene match: 2. The CDR3 has 14 amino acids. From germline, CDR1 is MNHNS and CDR2 SASEGT. This CDR3 reads CASRGEGNTGELFF. The CDR3 DNA sequence: TGTGCCAGCAGAGGGGAGGGGAACACCGGGGAGCTGTTTTTT.

The chain recombines TRBV20-1 with TRBJ1-3, with D uncertain. V lost 5 bases, J lost 8 bases, and 10 bases lay in between. The CDR3 is 11 residues long. Germline V CDR1 and CDR2: DFQATT, SNEGSKA (reference sequence). The CDR3 protein is CSAGHSYTIYF. In DNA form, the CDR3 reads TGCAGTGCTGGCCATAGCTACACCATATATTTT.

This chain uses TRBV12-3 or TRBV12-4 with TRBJ2-3; D possibly matches TRBD1 or TRBD2 (6 bases each). Trimming left V 6 bases short and J 5 bases short, with 21 bases between. The CDR3 length is 16 residues. CDR3 coding DNA: TGTGCCAGCAGCCTAGATAGGGGGGCCAAGGGAGATACGCAGTATTTT. It specifies CASSLDRGAKGDTQYF.

The chain is built from TRBV5-1 and TRBJ2-1, with D unresolved. The CDR3 runs 14 residues. Trimming stripped 0 bases from V and 7 bases from J, with 11 bases between. Germline V gene sequence: CDR1 SGHRS, CDR2 YFSETQ. CDR3 loop: CASSLDPRENEQFF. The CDR3, as DNA: TGCGCCAGCAGCTTGGACCCCAGAGAGAATGAGCAGTTCTTC. The full variable domain, in which reference TRBV5-1 and TRBJ2-1 provide the parts outside the CDR3, is KAGVTQTPRYLIKTRGQQVTLSCSPISGHRSVSWYQQTPGQGLQFLFEYFSETQRNKGNFPGRFSGRQFSNSRSEMNVSTLELGDSALYLCASSLDPRENEQFFGPGTRLTVL.

V is TRBV4-2 and J is TRBJ2-5; 8 bases align to TRBD2. V was clipped by 4 bases and J by 4 bases; unmatched bases: 11. CDR1 and CDR2 (germline): LGHNA, YNFKEQ. The CDR3 is 16 residues long. The CDR3 loop reads CASSLLGAGGVETQYF. The DNA for the CDR3 is TGTGCCAGCAGCCTCCTGGGTGCGGGGGGCGTAGAGACCCAGTACTTC.

The V call is TRBV27, the J call TRBJ1-2; 10 bases are a match to TRBD1. CDR1 is MNHEY and CDR2 is SMNVEV in the germline V gene (reference sequence). The CDR3 consists of 13 residues. J was trimmed by 8 bases and V by 6 bases; bases with no gene match: 6. The CDR3 nucleotides read TGTGCCAGCAGGCAGACAGGGGGCCAGGGCTACACCTTC. Its translation is CASRQTGGQGYTF.

This clonotype was seen a handful of times. The chain combines TRBV30 with TRBJ1-6; D is unclear. The CDR3 is 13 residues long. V lost 4 bases, J lost 0 bases, and 4 bases lay in between. Germline CDR1 and CDR2: GTSNPN and SVGIG (reference sequence). The CDR3 sequence: CAWMGSYNSPLHF. DNA for the CDR3: TGTGCCTGGATGGGCTCCTATAATTCACCCCTCCACTTT.

This clonotype was detected ten times or more. This CDR3 reads CASSPTSGGADTQYF. The CDR3 region has the DNA TGCGCCAGCAGCCCTACTAGCGGGGGAGCAGATACGCAGTATTTT. The rearrangement links TRBV5-1 to TRBJ2-3, with TRBD2 identical over 11 bases. Losses at the gene ends were 4 bases for V and 4 bases for J; bases not matched to a gene: 5. Germline lookup yields CDR1 SGHRS and CDR2 YFSETQ. The CDR3 spans 15 residues.

Ten or more counts support this clonotype. The chain recombines TRBV14 with TRBJ2-2; tentatively, D is TRBD1 (5 bases). This CDR3 comprises 13 residues. V gave up 2 bases and J gave up 4 bases, with 5 bases separating them. CDR1 and CDR2 (germline): SGHDN, FVKESK. The CDR3 nucleotides are TGTGCCAGCAGCCAACAGGGCACCGGGGAGCTGTTTTTT. This translates into CASSQQGTGELFF.

The chain recombines TRBV7-7 with TRBJ2-7; tentative D call: TRBD1 (6 bases). V lost 6 bases, J lost 2 bases, and 8 bases lay in between. The CDR3 sequence is 12 residues long. CDR1 and CDR2 (germline): SSHAT, FNYEAQ (reference sequence). The chain's CDR3 is CASRGDTYEQYF. The CDR3 DNA is TGTGCCAGCAGGGGGGACACCTACGAGCAGTACTTC.

In this sample, this clonotype turned up a few times. The V and J genes are TRBV10-3 and TRBJ2-1, with 8 bases identical to TRBD2. Germline CDR1 reads ENHRY; CDR2 reads SYGVKD. With V trimmed by 6 bases and J by 6 bases, 13 bases remained unmatched. CDR3 length equals 16 residues. CDR3 sequence: CAIRATGTRVGNEQFF. CDR3 nucleotides: TGTGCCATCAGGGCCACCGGGACTAGAGTTGGCAATGAGCAGTTCTTC.

J is TRBJ2-4 and V is TRBV28, with 7 bases identical to TRBD1. After removal of 6 bases from V and 8 bases from J, the junction contained 10 bases not matched to a gene. The germline V gene encodes CDR1 MDHEN and CDR2 SYDVKM. The CDR3 is 14 amino acids. CDR3 sequence (DNA): TGTGCCAGCAGGCCACAGGGGAGCCGGGACATTCAGTACTTC. It translates to CASRPQGSRDIQYF.

This clonotype has only a few counts. The chain couples TRBV20-1 to TRBJ2-3; TRBD2 is a possible D gene (6 bases). Per germline, CDR1 DFQATT and CDR2 SNEGSKA (reference sequence). Trimming removed 3 bases from V and 1 base from J, with 11 bases in between. This CDR3 has 14 amino acids. The CDR3 bases are TGCAGTGCTAGGGAGGGGTCCGGCACAGATACGCAGTATTTT. As protein: CSAREGSGTDTQYF.

The chain couples TRBV6-1 to TRBJ2-6, with D perhaps TRBD1 (6 bases). The ends were cut back, 6 bases at V and 4 bases at J, with 13 bases in the middle. The CDR3 contains 15 residues. Germline V lookup: CDR1 MNHNS, CDR2 SASEGT. Here the CDR3 reads CASSLDSSGANVLTF. CDR3 in DNA: TGTGCCAGCAGCCTGGACAGTTCCGGGGCCAACGTCCTGACTTTC.

V and J are TRBV12-3 or TRBV12-4 and TRBJ1-2, with D hard to call. The germline V and J ends were trimmed by 6 bases and 4 bases, with 15 bases remaining between them. This CDR3 comprises 14 residues. The CDR3 protein is CASSPNPGAYGYTF. The CDR3, as DNA: TGTGCCAGCAGCCCAAACCCGGGTGCCTATGGCTACACCTTC.

The V and J genes are TRBV6-1 and TRBJ1-2; no clear D gene. In germline, CDR1 is MNHNS, CDR2 SASEGT. The CDR3 totals 12 residues. V lost 2 bases and J lost 4, with 5 bases in between. In DNA, the CDR3 is TGTGCCAGCAGTGAAAGAGTCTATGGCTACACCTTC. The encoded protein is CASSERVYGYTF.

The chain recombines TRBV15 with TRBJ1-2, with 7 bases that match TRBD1. The CDR3 consists of 15 residues. CDR1 LNHNV and CDR2 YYDKDF come from the germline V gene (reference sequence). V trimming: 0 bases; J trimming: 8 bases; junction bases outside the gene matches: 9. The CDR3 reads CATSRDRTGGLGYTF. CDR3 in DNA: TGTGCCACCAGCAGAGATCGGACAGGAGGTTTGGGCTACACCTTC.

The chain recombines TRBV4-1 with TRBJ2-4, with 15 positions matching TRBD2. Germline lookup yields CDR1 MGHRA and CDR2 YSYEKL. The CDR3 is made up of 18 amino acids. Germline trimming cut 3 bases from V and 7 bases from J; bases unmatched to any gene: 10. CDR3 bases: TGCGCCAGCAGCCATCCTGGACTAGCGGGGGGGCGGGGGAACATTCAGTACTTC. Amino acids: CASSHPGLAGGRGNIQYF.

The chain joins TRBV7-9 to TRBJ2-3; perhaps TRBD1 as D (6 bases). The CDR3 runs 14 residues. Trimming shortened V by 5 bases and J by 4 bases, and 13 bases separated the two germline ends. Germline CDR1 is SEHNR and CDR2 is FQNEAQ (reference sequence). The CDR3 region is CASSPQGQPDTQYF. CDR3 DNA: TGTGCCAGCAGCCCCCAGGGGCAGCCAGATACGCAGTATTTT.

V is TRBV12-3 or TRBV12-4 and J is TRBJ1-5, with TRBD1 matching 11 bases. This CDR3 spans 17 amino acids. The J segment lost 0 bases and the V segment lost 6 bases, leaving 7 bases of the junction unmatched. The CDR3, as DNA: TGTGCCAGCAGCCCCGGGACAGGGGGATATAGCAATCAGCCCCAGCATTTT. This codes for CASSPGTGGYSNQPQHF.

There are a few counts of this clonotype. J is TRBJ1-1 and V is TRBV30, with D hard to call. Germline V lookup: CDR1 GTSNPN, CDR2 SVGIG (reference sequence). V was shortened by 0 bases and J by 10 bases, with 21 bases between the two germline ends. There are 15 residues in the CDR3. CDR3 DNA: TGTGCCTGGAGTGTAGGGAGCTCTTCCTATATGGGAGCTTTCTTT. Translating gives CAWSVGSSSYMGAFF.

The chain combines TRBV6-1 with TRBJ1-3; maybe TRBD1 (5 bases). The length of the CDR3 is 14 residues. The germline CDR1 and CDR2 sequences are MNHNS and SASEGT. V lost 10 bases and J lost 0, with 13 bases in between. The CDR3: CATAGTYSGNTIYF. CDR3 sequence (DNA): TGTGCCACAGCGGGGACTTACTCTGGAAACACCATATATTTT.

This clonotype has ten or more counts. The chain recombines TRBV5-6 with TRBJ1-5; 9 bases are a match to TRBD1. The CDR3 covers 16 residues. Germline V gene sequence: CDR1 SGHDT, CDR2 YYEEEE. V was clipped by 3 bases and J by 0 bases; unmatched bases: 4. The CDR3 region has the DNA TGTGCCAGCAGCTATCGGACAGGGGCTAGCAATCAGCCCCAGCATTTT. This sequence encodes CASSYRTGASNQPQHF.

This clonotype occurred a few times. The genes are TRBV5-6 and TRBJ1-5; D gene ambiguous. This CDR3 spans 13 amino acids. V gave up 0 bases and J gave up 4 bases, with 5 bases separating them. From germline, CDR1 is SGHDT and CDR2 YYEEEE. For the CDR3, the DNA is TGTGCCAGCAGCTTGGGGACGAATCAGCCCCAGCATTTT. Its translation is CASSLGTNQPQHF.

This rearrangement joins TRBV18 to TRBJ1-2, with D perhaps TRBD1 (6 bases). Germline V CDR1 and CDR2: KGHSH, LQKENI. Trimming shortened V by 3 bases and J by 3 bases, and 11 bases separated the two germline ends. The CDR3 length is 14 residues. The CDR3: CASSPSGEDYGYTF. In DNA form, the CDR3 reads TGTGCCAGCTCACCGTCAGGGGAGGACTATGGCTACACCTTC. Filled out from reference TRBV18 and TRBJ1-2, the complete variable domain reads NAGVMQNPRHLVRRRGQEARLRCSPMKGHSHVYWYRQLPEEGLKFMVYLQKENIIDESGMPKERFSAEFPKEGPSILRIQQVVRGDSAAYFCASSPSGEDYGYTFGSGTRLTVV.

The table lists this clonotype with a few counts. The chain combines TRBV2 with TRBJ1-1; D is undetermined. CDR1 and CDR2 (germline): SNHLY, FYNNEI. V lost 7 bases and J 1 base, leaving 10 bases between the germline ends. CDR3 length equals 13 residues. The CDR3 DNA sequence: TGTGCCAGCAAGGAGGGATCGAACACTGAAGCTTTCTTT. It encodes CASKEGSNTEAFF.

This clonotype was seen more than once but under ten times. V gene TRBV20-1 combines with J gene TRBJ1-1; no clear D gene. CDR3 length: 13 amino acids. CDR1 DFQATT and CDR2 SNEGSKA come from the germline V gene (reference sequence). CDR3 protein: CTVPGLSGTEAFF. The CDR3 coding sequence is TGCACCGTCCCTGGGCTCTCGGGCACTGAAGCTTTCTTT.

This clonotype has at least ten counts. The chain has TRBV12-3 or TRBV12-4 and TRBJ2-7, with D maybe TRBD1 (6 bases). V shed 2 bases and J shed 5 bases, with 13 bases lying between them. CDR3 length equals 14 residues. CDR3 DNA sequence: TGTGCCAGCAGTTTATACAGGGATTTGGACGAGCAGTACTTC. This sequence encodes CASSLYRDLDEQYF.

The chain has TRBV5-1 and TRBJ2-7; TRBD1 matches 11 bases. Looked up from germline, CDR1 is SGHRS and CDR2 is YFSETQ. V shed 4 bases, J shed 7 bases, and the junction held 13 bases outside the gene matches. The CDR3 contains 16 residues. CDR3 sequence reads: CASSNSGTGGSEEQYF. The CDR3 bases are TGCGCCAGCAGCAATTCCGGGACAGGGGGGTCGGAGGAGCAGTACTTC. The whole variable domain, remainder taken from reference TRBV5-1 and TRBJ2-7, is KAGVTQTPRYLIKTRGQQVTLSCSPISGHRSVSWYQQTPGQGLQFLFEYFSETQRNKGNFPGRFSGRQFSNSRSEMNVSTLELGDSALYLCASSNSGTGGSEEQYFGPGTRLTVT.

V and J are TRBV5-1 and TRBJ2-1; the match to TRBD1 covers 11 bases. The CDR3 totals 14 residues. Germline V CDR1 and CDR2: SGHRS, YFSETQ. V lost 5 bases to trimming and J lost 4 bases; unmatched junction nucleotides: 2. This CDR3 is CASRRDRGYNEQFF. The CDR3 DNA is TGCGCCAGCAGACGGGACAGGGGGTACAATGAGCAGTTCTTC.

This clonotype was seen many times. The chain is built from TRBV5-1 and TRBJ1-1, with D tentatively TRBD1 (6 bases). CDR1 is SGHRS, CDR2 YFSETQ, per germline. Between the trimmed V and J ends, which lost 0 bases and 1 base, there was a span of 10 bases. The CDR3 is 15 amino acids. The CDR3 DNA reads TGCGCCAGCAGCTTGGTCGGAGGGGGGAACACTGAAGCTTTCTTT. Protein: CASSLVGGGNTEAFF.